The 2 T cell receptor beta chains in this list originate from one sample, sequenced in a study of T cell clonotyping in hematopoietic cell transplantation. Repertoires were generated with immunoSEQ multiplex PCR, while TCRdb's copy carries only in-frame clones and drops some. In the table there are tens of thousands of clones, under 90% of which are singletons. Time point defined: recipient sample about 28 days before transplant, after cytoreduction. Sequencing used peripheral blood mononuclear cells, obtained before stem cell transplant. All receptors come from a man aged 55 to 69 with biphenotypic leukemia. Some clones in this sample may be carry-over from other donors' samples.

The rearrangement links TRBV7-9 to TRBJ2-7; D could derive from TRBD1 or TRBD2 (6 bases each). Germline V gives CDR1 SEHNR, CDR2 FQNEAQ (reference sequence). Trimming stripped 5 bases from V and 0 bases from J, with 14 bases between. The CDR3 has 15 amino acids. This CDR3 reads CASSRTGARSYEQYF. DNA of the CDR3: TGTGCCAGCAGCCGTACGGGGGCCCGCTCCTACGAGCAGTACTTC. The variable domain in full, with the rest retrieved from reference TRBV7-9 and TRBJ2-7, is DTGVSQNPRHKITKRGQNVTFRCDPISEHNRLYWYRQTLGQGPEFLTYFQNEAQLEKSRLLSDRFSAERPKGSFSTLEIQRTEQGDSAMYLCASSRTGARSYEQYFGPGTRLTVT.

This clone was picked up one time. The chain links TRBV5-8 to TRBJ1-2, with 7 positions matching TRBD1. With V trimmed by 1 base and J by 5 bases, 5 bases remained unmatched. The CDR3 loop spans 14 amino acids. The germline V gene encodes CDR1 SGHTS and CDR2 YDEGEE. The CDR3 DNA reads as TGTGCCAGCAGCTTGAGACAGGGTCGGTATGGCTACACCTTC. Its protein is CASSLRQGRYGYTF.